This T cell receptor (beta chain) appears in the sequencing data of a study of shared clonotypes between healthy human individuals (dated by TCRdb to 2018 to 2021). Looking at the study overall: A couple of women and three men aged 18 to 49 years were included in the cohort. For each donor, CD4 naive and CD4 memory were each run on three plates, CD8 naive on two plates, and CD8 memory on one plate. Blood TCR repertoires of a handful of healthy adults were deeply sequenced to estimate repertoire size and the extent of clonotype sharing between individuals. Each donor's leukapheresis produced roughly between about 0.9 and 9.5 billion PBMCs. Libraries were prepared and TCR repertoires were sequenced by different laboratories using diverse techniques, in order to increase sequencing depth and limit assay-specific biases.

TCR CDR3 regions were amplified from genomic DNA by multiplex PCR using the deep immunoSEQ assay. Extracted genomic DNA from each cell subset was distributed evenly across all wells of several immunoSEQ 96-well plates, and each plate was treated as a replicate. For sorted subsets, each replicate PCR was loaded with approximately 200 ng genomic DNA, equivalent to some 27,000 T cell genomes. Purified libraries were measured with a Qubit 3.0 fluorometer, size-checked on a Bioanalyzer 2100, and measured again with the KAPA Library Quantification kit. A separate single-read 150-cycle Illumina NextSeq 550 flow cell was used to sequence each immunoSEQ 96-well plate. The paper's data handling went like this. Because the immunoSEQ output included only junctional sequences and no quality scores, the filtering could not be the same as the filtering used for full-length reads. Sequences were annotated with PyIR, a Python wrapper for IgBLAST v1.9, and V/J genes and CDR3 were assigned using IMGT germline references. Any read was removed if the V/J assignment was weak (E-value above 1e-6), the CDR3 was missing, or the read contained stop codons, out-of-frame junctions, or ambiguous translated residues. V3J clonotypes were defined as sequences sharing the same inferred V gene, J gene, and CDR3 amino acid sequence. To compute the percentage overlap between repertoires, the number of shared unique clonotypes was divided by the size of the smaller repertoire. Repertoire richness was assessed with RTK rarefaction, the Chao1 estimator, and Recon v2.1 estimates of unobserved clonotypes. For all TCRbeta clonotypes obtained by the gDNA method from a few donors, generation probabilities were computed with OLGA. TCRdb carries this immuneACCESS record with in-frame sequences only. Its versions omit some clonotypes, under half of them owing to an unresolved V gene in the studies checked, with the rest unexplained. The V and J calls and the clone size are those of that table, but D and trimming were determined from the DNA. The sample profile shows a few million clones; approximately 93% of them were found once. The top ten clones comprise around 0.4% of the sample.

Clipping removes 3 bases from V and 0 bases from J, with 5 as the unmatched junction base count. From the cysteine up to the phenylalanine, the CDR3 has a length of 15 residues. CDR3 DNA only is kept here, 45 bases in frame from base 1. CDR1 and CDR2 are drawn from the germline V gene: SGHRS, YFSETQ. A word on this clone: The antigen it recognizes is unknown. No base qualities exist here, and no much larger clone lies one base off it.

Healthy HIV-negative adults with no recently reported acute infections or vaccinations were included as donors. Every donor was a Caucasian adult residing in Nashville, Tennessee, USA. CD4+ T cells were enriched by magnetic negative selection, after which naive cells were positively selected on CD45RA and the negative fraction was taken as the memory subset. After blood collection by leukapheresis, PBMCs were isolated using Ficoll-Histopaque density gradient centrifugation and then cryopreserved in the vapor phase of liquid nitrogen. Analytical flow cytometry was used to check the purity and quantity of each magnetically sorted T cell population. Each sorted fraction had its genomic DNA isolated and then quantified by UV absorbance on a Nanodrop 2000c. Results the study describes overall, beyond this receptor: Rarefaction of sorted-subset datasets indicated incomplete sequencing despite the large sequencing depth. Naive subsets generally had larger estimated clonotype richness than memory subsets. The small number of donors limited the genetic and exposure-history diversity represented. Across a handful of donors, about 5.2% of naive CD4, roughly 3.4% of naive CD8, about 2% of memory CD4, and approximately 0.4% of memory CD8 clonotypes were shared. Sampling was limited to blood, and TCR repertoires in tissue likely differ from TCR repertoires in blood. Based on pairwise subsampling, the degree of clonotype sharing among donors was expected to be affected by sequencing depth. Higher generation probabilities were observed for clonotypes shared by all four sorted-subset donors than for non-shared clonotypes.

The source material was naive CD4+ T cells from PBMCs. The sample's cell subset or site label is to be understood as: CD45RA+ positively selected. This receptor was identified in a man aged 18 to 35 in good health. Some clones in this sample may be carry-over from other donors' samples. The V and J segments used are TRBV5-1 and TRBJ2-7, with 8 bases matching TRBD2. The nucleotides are TGCGCCAGCAGCTCCCGAAGCGGGAGCTCCTACGAGCAGTACTTC. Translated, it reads CASSSRSGSSYEQYF.